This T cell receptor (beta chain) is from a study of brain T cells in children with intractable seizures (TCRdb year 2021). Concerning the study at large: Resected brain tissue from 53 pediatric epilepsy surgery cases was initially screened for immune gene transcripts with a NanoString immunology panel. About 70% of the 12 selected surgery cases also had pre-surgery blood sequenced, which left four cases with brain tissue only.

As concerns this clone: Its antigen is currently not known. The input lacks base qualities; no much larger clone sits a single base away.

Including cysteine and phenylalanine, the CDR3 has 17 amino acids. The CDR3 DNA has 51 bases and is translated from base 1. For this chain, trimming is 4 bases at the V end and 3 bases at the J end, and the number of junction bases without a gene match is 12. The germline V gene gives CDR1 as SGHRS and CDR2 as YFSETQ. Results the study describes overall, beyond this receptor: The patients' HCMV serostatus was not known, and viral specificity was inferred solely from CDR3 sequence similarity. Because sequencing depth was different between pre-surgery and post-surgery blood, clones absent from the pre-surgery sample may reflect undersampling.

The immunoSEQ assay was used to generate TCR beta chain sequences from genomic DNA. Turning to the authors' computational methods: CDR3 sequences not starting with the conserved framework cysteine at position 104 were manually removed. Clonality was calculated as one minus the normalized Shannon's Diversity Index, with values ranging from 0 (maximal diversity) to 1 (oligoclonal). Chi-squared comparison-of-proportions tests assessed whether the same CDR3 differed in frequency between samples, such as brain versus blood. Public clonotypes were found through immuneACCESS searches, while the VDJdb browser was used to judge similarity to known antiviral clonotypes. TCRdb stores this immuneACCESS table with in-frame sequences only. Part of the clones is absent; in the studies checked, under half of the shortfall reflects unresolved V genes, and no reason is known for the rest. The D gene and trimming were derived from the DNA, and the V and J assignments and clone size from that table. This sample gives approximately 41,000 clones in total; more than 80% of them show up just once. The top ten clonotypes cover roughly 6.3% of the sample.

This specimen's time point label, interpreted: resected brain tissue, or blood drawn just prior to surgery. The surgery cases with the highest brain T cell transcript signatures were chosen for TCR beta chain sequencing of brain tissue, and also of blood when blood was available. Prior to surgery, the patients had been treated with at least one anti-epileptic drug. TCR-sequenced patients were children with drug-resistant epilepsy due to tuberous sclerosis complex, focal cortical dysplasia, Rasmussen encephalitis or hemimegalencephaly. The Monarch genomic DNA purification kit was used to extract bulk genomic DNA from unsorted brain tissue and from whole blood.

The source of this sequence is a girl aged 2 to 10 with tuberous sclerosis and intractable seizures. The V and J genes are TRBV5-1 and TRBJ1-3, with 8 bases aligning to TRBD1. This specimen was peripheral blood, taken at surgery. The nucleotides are TGCGCCAGCAGCAGAACGACAGGGGATCGGGGTGGAAACACCATATATTTT. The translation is CASSRTTGDRGGNTIYF.